This T cell receptor (beta chain) derives from a study of T cells in Graves' hyperthyroidism and ophthalmopathy. In the study overall: Prior to any treatment, at the point of initial diagnosis, peripheral blood was collected. General observations from the study: A median about 6.5 months before onset, the model predicted ophthalmopathy.

Template material for amplifying TCR beta CDR3 regions consisted of RNA transcripts. The primer set for the first-round RT-PCR of the TCR CDR3 was HTBI. TCRdb recomputed calls from the multiplex PCR reads with MiXCR, one row per CDR3 protein. The sample contains a few hundred thousand distinct CDR3 sequences, just under 15% of which appear only once. The sample holds a few counts of this clonotype. Its antigen is still unknown. CDR1 and CDR2 from the germline V gene are KGHSH and LQKENI. The CDR3 runs 13 residues. Trimming cost V 3 bases and J 2 bases, with 4 bases left between them. V is TRBV18 and J is TRBJ2-2; no reliable D call. The receptor's source is a woman in her 30s with Graves' hyperthyroidism. Sequencing was carried out using blood. CDR3 protein: CASSPVNTGELFF. In DNA, the CDR3 is TGTGCCAGCTCACCCGTAAACACCGGGGAGCTGTTTTTT.